This T cell receptor (beta chain) is drawn from a study of Ad26.COV2.S vaccination and SARS-CoV-2 variants. The treatment was: roughly 19 received Ad26.COV2.S at low or high dose, single or two shots; a few received placebo; per-sample allocation not given. Collection of the samples took place on day 63 after the first injection of vaccine or placebo. The germline CDR1 and CDR2 sequences are LGHNT and FRNRAP. V gave up 0 bases and J gave up 6 bases; unmatched junction bases: 13. The CDR3 has 17 residues. Clones were read by immunoSEQ multiplex PCR, and TCRdb kept only the in-frame ones, dropping some. The data show about 320,000 clones, with 75% to 90% seen just once and around 5.5% held by the top ten.

This TCR came from a person between 18 and 60 years old who received the Ad26.COV2.S COVID-19 vaccine or a placebo. The chain joins TRBV12-5 to TRBJ1-2; 7 bases align to TRBD1. The sample here was peripheral blood, taken in a trial of Ad26.COV2.S vaccine versus placebo. The CDR3 reads CASGLVLWTGRLDGYTF. The CDR3 nucleotides read TGTGCTAGTGGTTTGGTACTTTGGACAGGTCGCCTCGATGGCTACACCTTC.